Sequencing of this T cell receptor beta chain was carried out in a study of T cells after yellow fever vaccination. Study as a whole: When fractions had low cell numbers, they were prepared with SMART-Seq v4 Ultra Low Input. Study-level findings and limits: Detected again after the booster were most primary-vaccination clones, at almost 97% CD4 and roughly 88% CD8.

For this clonotype: Antigen unknown.

Conversion of TCR transcripts into cDNA relied on 5'RACE template switching, which added a universal primer site and UMIs. TCRdb re-called the 5' RACE reads with MiXCR, one entry per CDR3 protein. The repertoire holds 300,000 to 350,000 distinct CDR3 sequences, roughly 4.3% seen once, with 20% to 30% in the top ten. The germline V gene has CDR1 SGHTA and CDR2 FQGNSA. The CDR3 is 15 amino acids. V lost 1 base, J lost 4 bases, and 11 bases lay in between. Source: PBMCs, taken 5 days after the yellow fever booster vaccination. This chain links TRBV7-2 with TRBJ2-1, with D possibly matching TRBD1 (5 bases). This clonotype originated in a young man who received the YFV17D yellow fever vaccine. Here the CDR3 reads CASSLEQGWYNEQFF. The CDR3 DNA reads as TGTGCCAGCAGCTTAGAGCAGGGCTGGTACAATGAGCAGTTCTTC.